The text below deals with one TCR beta chain. The data derive from a study of technical replicates of blood from a few donors. The assay was immunoSEQ multiplex PCR, and TCRdb's table has in-frame clones only and misses some. Found here are about 83,000 clones, 90% to 95% of them singletons; the top ten hold 0.25%. The CDR3 contains 14 residues. Germline values: CDR1 MNHEY, CDR2 SVGAGI. The V gene lost 2 bases and the J gene lost 1 base, with 5 bases spanning the gap. This TCR was sampled from a human donor in good health. Sequenced material: T cells isolated from PBMCs. The rearrangement joins TRBV6-5 to TRBJ2-2; no clear D gene. The chain's CDR3 is CASSYGRNTGELFF. The CDR3 nucleotides are TGTGCCAGCAGTTACGGGCGGAACACCGGGGAGCTGTTTTTT.